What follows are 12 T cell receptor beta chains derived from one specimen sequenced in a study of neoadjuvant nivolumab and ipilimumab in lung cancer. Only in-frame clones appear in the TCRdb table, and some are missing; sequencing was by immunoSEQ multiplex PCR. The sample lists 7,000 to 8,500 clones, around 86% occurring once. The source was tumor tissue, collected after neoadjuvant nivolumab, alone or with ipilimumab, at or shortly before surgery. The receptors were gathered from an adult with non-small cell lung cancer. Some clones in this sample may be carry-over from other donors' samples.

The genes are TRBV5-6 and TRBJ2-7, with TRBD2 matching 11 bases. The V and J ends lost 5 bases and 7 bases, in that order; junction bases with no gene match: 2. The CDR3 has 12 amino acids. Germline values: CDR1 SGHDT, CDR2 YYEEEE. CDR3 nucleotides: TGTGCCAGCAGTCGGACTAGCGGGGAGCAGTACTTC. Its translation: CASSRTSGEQYF.

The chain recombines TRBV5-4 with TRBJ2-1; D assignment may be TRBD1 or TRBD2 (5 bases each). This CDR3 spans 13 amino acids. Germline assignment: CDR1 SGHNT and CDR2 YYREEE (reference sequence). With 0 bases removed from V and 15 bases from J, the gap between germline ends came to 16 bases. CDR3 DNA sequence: TGTGCCAGCAGCTTGGATGCAGGGAGCACGACGTTCTTC. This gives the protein CASSLDAGSTTFF.

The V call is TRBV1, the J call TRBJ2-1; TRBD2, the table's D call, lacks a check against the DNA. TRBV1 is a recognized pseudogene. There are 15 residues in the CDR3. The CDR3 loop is CTSRPTGEGVNEQFF. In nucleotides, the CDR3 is TGCACCAGCAGACCGACCGGGGAGGGGGTCAATGAGCAGTTCTTC.

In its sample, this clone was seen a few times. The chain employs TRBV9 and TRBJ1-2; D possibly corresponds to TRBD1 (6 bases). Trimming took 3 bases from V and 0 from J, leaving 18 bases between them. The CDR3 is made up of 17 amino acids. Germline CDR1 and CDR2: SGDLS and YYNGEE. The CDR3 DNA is TGTGCCAGCAGCGACCCCTCCAGGGGAACGGCTAACTATGGCTACACCTTC. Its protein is CASSDPSRGTANYGYTF.

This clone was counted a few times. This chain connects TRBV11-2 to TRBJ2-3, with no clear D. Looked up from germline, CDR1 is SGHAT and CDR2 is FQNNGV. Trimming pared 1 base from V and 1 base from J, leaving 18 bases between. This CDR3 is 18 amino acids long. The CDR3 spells CASSLAPGLSYRTDTQYF. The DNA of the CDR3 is TGTGCCAGCAGCTTAGCCCCTGGTCTTTCCTACCGCACAGATACGCAGTATTTT.

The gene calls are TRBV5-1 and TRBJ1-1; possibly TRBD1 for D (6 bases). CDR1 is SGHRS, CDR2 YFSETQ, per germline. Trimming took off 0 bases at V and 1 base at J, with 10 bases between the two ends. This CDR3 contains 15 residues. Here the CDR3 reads CASSLAGTRNTEAFF. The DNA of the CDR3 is TGCGCCAGCAGCTTGGCAGGGACACGGAACACTGAAGCTTTCTTT.

The CDR3 region has the DNA TGTGCCAGCAGCCCAGGGGGCCTACCTGAATCCTATAATTCACCCCTCCACTTT. This gives the protein CASSPGGLPESYNSPLHF. The genes are TRBV5-5 and TRBJ1-6; TRBD1 aligns across 8 bases. From germline, CDR1 is SGHKS and CDR2 YYEKEE (reference sequence). This CDR3 has 18 residues. The ends lost 4 bases at V and 1 base at J; junction bases unmatched: 10.

CDR3 sequence reads: CAWGSGQGAHEQYF. CDR3 in DNA: TGTGCCTGGGGATCCGGACAGGGGGCACACGAGCAGTACTTC. The rearrangement links TRBV30 to TRBJ2-7, with 11 positions matching TRBD1. The CDR3 runs to 14 residues. CDR1 and CDR2 (germline): GTSNPN, SVGIG (reference sequence). Trimming removed 5 bases from V and 5 bases from J; junction bases left unmatched: 8.

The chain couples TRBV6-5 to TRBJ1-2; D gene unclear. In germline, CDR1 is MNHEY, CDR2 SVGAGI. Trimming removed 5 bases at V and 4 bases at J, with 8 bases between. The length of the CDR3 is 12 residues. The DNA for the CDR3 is TGTGCCAGCAGTAGAAAGACCTATGGCTACACCTTC. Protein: CASSRKTYGYTF.

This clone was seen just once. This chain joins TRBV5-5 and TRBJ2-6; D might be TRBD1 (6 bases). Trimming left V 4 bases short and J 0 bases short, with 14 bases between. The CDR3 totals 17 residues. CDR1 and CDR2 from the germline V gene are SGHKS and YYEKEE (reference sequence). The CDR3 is CASSHTGTSSGANVLTF. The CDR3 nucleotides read TGTGCCAGCAGCCATACAGGGACGAGCTCTGGGGCCAACGTCCTGACTTTC.

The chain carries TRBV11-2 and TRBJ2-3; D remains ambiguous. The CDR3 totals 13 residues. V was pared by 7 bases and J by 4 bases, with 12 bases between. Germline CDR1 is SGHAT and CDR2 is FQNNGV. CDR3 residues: CASTPKGSDTQYF. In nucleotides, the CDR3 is TGTGCCAGCACCCCCAAGGGCTCAGATACGCAGTATTTT.

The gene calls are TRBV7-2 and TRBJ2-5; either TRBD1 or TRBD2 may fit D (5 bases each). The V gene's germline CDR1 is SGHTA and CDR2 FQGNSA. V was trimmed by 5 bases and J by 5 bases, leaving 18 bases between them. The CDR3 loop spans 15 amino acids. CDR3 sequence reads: CASSPGRRGLETQYF. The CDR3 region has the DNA TGTGCCAGCAGCCCGGGGCGGCGAGGATTGGAGACCCAGTACTTC.